This T cell receptor (beta chain) was captured in a study of tumor and adjacent non-tumor tissue in lung cancer. Across the whole study: Aged about 30 to 76 years, patients included fewer than 11 men and five or six women with stage I to III disease. Each sample yielded a few million productive TCRbeta reads on average. Findings and limits, study-wide: Top 100 clones took a larger repertoire share in normal lung. Shorter survival was associated with higher TCR diversity in tumors.

No cell sorting was done before RNA was extracted from the tissue. This non-tumor lung sample came from over 3 cm beyond the tumor edge. The CDR3 runs 14 residues. V was cut by 6 bases and J by 3 bases, with 12 bases left in between. Germline V CDR1 and CDR2: MNHEY, SVGAGI. As concerns this clonotype: Its target is unknown. A read error is likely, as this CDR3 ends without the conserved phenylalanine or tryptophan.

Three rounds of nested PCR, following a modified ARM-PCR protocol, produced the TCRbeta library. TCRdb analysed the multiplex PCR reads with MiXCR anew, one entry per CDR3 protein. This table holds 80,000 to 100,000 distinct CDR3 sequences, 80% found once. The clonotype comes from a man aged 55 to 70 with small cell lung cancer. The chain links TRBV6-5 to TRBJ2-1; D is possibly TRBD2 (6 bases). The sample comprised distant non-tumor lung tissue. The CDR3: CASRGLSYYNEQFI. The CDR3 nucleotides read TGTGCCAGCAGGGGACTCTCCTACTACAATGAGCAGTTCATC.